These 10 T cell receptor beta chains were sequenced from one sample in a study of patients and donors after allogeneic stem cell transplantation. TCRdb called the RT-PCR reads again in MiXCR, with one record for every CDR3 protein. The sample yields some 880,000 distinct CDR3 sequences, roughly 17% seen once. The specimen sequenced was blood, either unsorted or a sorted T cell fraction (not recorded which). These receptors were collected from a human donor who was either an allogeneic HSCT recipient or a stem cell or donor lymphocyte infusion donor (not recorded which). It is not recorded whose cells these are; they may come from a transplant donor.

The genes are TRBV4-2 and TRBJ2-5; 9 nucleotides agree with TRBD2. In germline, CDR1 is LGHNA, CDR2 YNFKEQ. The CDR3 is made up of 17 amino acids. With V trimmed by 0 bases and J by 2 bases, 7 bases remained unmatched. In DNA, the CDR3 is TGTGCCAGCAGCCAAGATCCACAGACTAGCGGACAAGAGACCCAGTACTTC. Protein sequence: CASSQDPQTSGQETQYF.

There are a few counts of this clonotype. The DNA for the CDR3 is TGTGCCAGCAACCGGGACGGAAATCAGCCCCAGCATTTT. This translates into CASNRDGNQPQHF. This chain links TRBV6-2 or TRBV6-3 with TRBJ1-5, with D possibly matching TRBD1 (5 bases). V lost 7 bases and J 4 bases, leaving 11 bases between the germline ends. This CDR3 has 13 residues. Germline V gene sequence: CDR1 MNHEY, CDR2 SVGEGT.

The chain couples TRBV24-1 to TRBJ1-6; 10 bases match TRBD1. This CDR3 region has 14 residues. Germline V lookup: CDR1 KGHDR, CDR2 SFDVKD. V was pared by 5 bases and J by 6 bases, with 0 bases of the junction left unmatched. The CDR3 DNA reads TGTGCCACCAGTGGACAGGGGGCTAATTCACCCCTCCACTTT. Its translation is CATSGQGANSPLHF.

CDR3 region: CASSLPGQSVSGANVLTF. The CDR3 DNA reads as TGTGCCAGCAGCCTTCCGGGACAGTCAGTCTCTGGGGCCAACGTCCTGACTTTC. The V call is TRBV11-2, the J call TRBJ2-6, with 7 bases identical to TRBD1. The CDR3 totals 18 residues. The V and J ends lost 5 bases and 0 bases, in that order; junction bases with no gene match: 10. CDR1 and CDR2 (germline): SGHAT, FQNNGV.

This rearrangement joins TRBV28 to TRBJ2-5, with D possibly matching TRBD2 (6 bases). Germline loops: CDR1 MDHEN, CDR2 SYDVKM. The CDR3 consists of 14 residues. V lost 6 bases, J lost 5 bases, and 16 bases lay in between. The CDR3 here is CASRNPGEWETQYF. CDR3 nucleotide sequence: TGTGCCAGCAGGAACCCGGGAGAGTGGGAGACCCAGTACTTC.

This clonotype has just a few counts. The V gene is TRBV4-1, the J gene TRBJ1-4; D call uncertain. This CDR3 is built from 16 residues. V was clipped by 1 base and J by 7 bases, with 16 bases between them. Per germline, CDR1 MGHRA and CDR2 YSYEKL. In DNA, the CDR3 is TGCGCCAGCAGCCAAGCAGTCGGGCCGGAGAGTGAAAAACTGTTTTTT. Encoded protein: CASSQAVGPESEKLFF.

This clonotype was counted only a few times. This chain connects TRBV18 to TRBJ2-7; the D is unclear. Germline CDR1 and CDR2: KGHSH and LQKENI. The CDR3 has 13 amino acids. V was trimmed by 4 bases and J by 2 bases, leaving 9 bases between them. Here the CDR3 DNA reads TGTGCCAGCTCACAGGACGAGACCTACGAGCAGTACTTC. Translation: CASSQDETYEQYF.

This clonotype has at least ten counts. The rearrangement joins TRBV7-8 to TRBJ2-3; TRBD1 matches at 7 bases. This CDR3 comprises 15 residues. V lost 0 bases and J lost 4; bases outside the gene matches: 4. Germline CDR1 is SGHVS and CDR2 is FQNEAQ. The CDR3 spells CASSLAPTGPDTQYF. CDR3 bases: TGTGCCAGCAGCTTAGCGCCGACAGGGCCAGATACGCAGTATTTT.

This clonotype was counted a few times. This CDR3 reads CATSDTKQSPGRNEQFF. CDR3 DNA: TGTGCCACCAGTGATACGAAACAGAGCCCCGGGCGCAATGAGCAGTTCTTC. The rearrangement joins TRBV24-1 to TRBJ2-1; D gene ambiguous. With 3 bases removed from V and 6 bases from J, the gap between germline ends came to 20 bases. The CDR3 has 17 residues. Germline V lookup: CDR1 KGHDR, CDR2 SFDVKD.

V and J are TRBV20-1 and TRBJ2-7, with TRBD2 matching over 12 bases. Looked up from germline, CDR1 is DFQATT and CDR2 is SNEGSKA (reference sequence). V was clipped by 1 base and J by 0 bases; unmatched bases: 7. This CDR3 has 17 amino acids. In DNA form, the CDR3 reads TGCAGTGCTAGAGGGGGGACTAGCGGGCCTAGCTCCTACGAGCAGTACTTC. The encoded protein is CSARGGTSGPSSYEQYF.